This TCR beta chain was recovered during a study of post-analysis software for immune sequencing data. Study-wide results and limits: In multiple sclerosis, normalized Chao1 diversity was significantly below that of controls. Higher frequency in patients than in controls was seen for a handful of TRBV segments, with TRBV5-6, TRBV5-1 and TRBV20-1 among them.

cDNA libraries of TCR beta carried unique molecular identifiers. TCRdb re-called the PCR reads with MiXCR, one entry per CDR3 protein. Seen here are 400,000 to 500,000 distinct CDR3 sequences, about 39% observed once, and the top ten hold about 8%. The CDR3 consists of 13 residues. Germline loops: CDR1 MGHRA, CDR2 YSYEKL. V shed 1 base and J shed 8 bases, with 9 bases lying between them. This clonotype was observed a handful of times. What it binds is not known. The J gene is TRBJ2-1, the V gene TRBV4-1, with D perhaps TRBD1 (6 bases). Sequencing used blood. The receptor was derived from a girl aged 2-10 years with multiple sclerosis. Here the CDR3 reads CASSQGAGDEQFF. The CDR3, as DNA: TGCGCCAGCAGCCAAGGAGCAGGGGATGAGCAGTTCTTC.